The 14 T cell receptor beta chains presented below share a single source sample, sequenced in a study of technical replicates of blood from a few donors. The table came from immunoSEQ multiplex PCR; TCRdb's copy has only in-frame clones and leaves some out. The table shows approximately 82,000 clones, with 91% occurring only once. Sequencing input: T cells isolated from PBMCs. Source of these receptors: a human donor in good health. Some clones in this sample may be carry-over from other donors' samples.

The chain recombines TRBV9 with TRBJ1-2; D is undetermined. The CDR3 totals 13 residues. V lost 3 bases and J 8 bases, leaving 14 bases between the germline ends. CDR1 is SGDLS and CDR2 is YYNGEE in the germline V gene. CDR3 sequence: CASSADPPGGYTF. Here the CDR3 DNA reads TGTGCCAGCAGCGCAGACCCTCCGGGAGGCTACACCTTC.

This rearrangement joins TRBV29-1 to TRBJ1-2; the D is unclear. With 0 bases removed from V and 4 bases from J, the gap between germline ends came to 9 bases. CDR3 size: 13 residues. The germline V gene encodes CDR1 SQVTM and CDR2 ANQGSEA. CDR3 amino acids: CSVEDPQFYGYTF. The CDR3 bases are TGCAGCGTTGAAGACCCACAATTCTATGGCTACACCTTC.

CDR3 in DNA: TGCGCCAGCAGCCAGACCGGGACAGATTACAATGAGCAGTTCTTC. As protein: CASSQTGTDYNEQFF. This sequence joins TRBV5-1 and TRBJ2-1; TRBD1 agrees at 7 bases. V lost 4 bases, J lost 4 bases, and 8 bases stayed unmatched. CDR3 length equals 15 residues. Germline assignment: CDR1 SGHRS and CDR2 YFSETQ.

This clone turned up a few times. V and J are TRBV9 and TRBJ2-7; the D is unclear. Trimming stripped 1 base from V and 0 bases from J, with 8 bases between. CDR1 is SGDLS and CDR2 is YYNGEE in the germline V gene. This CDR3 region has 14 residues. Here the CDR3 DNA reads TGTGCCAGCAGCGTACAACACAGCTCCTACGAGCAGTACTTC. As protein: CASSVQHSSYEQYF.

The V call is TRBV10-2, the J call TRBJ2-2, with a tentative D call TRBD2 (6 bases). Germline lookup yields CDR1 WSHSY and CDR2 SAAADI. Trimming removed 0 bases from V and 3 bases from J, with 8 bases in between. The CDR3 loop spans 15 amino acids. The CDR3 DNA is TGCGCCAGCAGTGAGTCAGGGAGGTACACCGGGGAGCTGTTTTTT. Protein sequence: CASSESGRYTGELFF.

The chain recombines TRBV6-1 with TRBJ1-4; D not resolved. The CDR3 has 12 amino acids. CDR1 is MNHNS and CDR2 is SASEGT in the germline V gene. The V end was cut by 3 bases, the J end by 4 bases, with 3 bases between. Here the CDR3 reads CASSERNEKLFF. The CDR3, as DNA: TGTGCCAGCAGTGAGCGTAATGAAAAACTGTTTTTT.

V usage is TRBV4-3 and J usage is TRBJ1-5; D possibly corresponds to TRBD1 (5 bases). The CDR3 covers 15 residues. In germline, CDR1 is LGHNA, CDR2 YSLEER. V lost 0 bases and J 2 bases, leaving 8 bases between the germline ends. The CDR3 spells CASSQDGGGNQPQHF. The CDR3 coding sequence is TGCGCCAGCAGCCAAGATGGGGGGGGCAATCAGCCCCAGCATTTT.

The V call is TRBV29-1, the J call TRBJ1-2; D perhaps matches TRBD1 (6 bases). The CDR3 totals 15 residues. V gave up 1 base and J gave up 4 bases, with 16 bases separating them. Germline CDR1 and CDR2: SQVTM and ANQGSEA. In DNA, the CDR3 is TGCAGCGTTGAAGCGGGGACGGGACACCGCTATGGCTACACCTTC. It specifies CSVEAGTGHRYGYTF. Drawing the rest from reference TRBV29-1 and TRBJ1-2, the complete variable domain is SAVISQKPSRDICQRGTSLTIQCQVDSQVTMMFWYRQQPGQSLTLIATANQGSEATYESGFVIDKFPISRPNLTFSTLTVSNMSPEDSSIYLCSVEAGTGHRYGYTFGSGTRLTVV.

The chain carries TRBV27 and TRBJ2-7; D uncertain. This CDR3 comprises 14 residues. Germline V gene data show CDR1 as MNHEY and CDR2 as SMNVEV (reference sequence). Trimming shortened V by 0 bases and J by 7 bases, and 13 bases separated the two germline ends. CDR3 sequence (DNA): TGTGCCAGCAGTTTATCGATAACCACGAGGGAGCAGTACTTC. This gives the protein CASSLSITTREQYF.

The chain links TRBV19 to TRBJ2-3, with a possible D match to TRBD2 (6 bases). Germline assignment: CDR1 LNHDA and CDR2 SQIVND (reference sequence). V lost 7 bases to trimming and J lost 2 bases, with 13 bases between them. There are 14 residues in the CDR3. DNA for the CDR3: TGTGCCAGTAACCCGGGACTTCTCACAGATACGCAGTATTTT. Translating it yields CASNPGLLTDTQYF.

The rearrangement uses TRBV28 and TRBJ1-5; tentatively, D is TRBD1 (5 bases). Germline V gives CDR1 MDHEN, CDR2 SYDVKM. The ends were cut back, 3 bases at V and 6 bases at J, with 9 bases in the middle. The CDR3 length is 13 residues. This chain's CDR3 is CASSLGEGQPQHF. The DNA of the CDR3 is TGTGCCAGCAGTTTGGGGGAGGGTCAGCCCCAGCATTTT.

The chain links TRBV5-1 to TRBJ2-7; 14 nucleotides match TRBD2. V was clipped by 4 bases and J by 0 bases; unmatched bases: 12. The CDR3 spans 19 residues. Germline CDR1 reads SGHRS; CDR2 reads YFSETQ. As DNA, the CDR3 is TGCGCCAGCAGCGCCGGACTAGCGGGAGGCATTCTTAGCTCCTACGAGCAGTACTTC. Its translation is CASSAGLAGGILSSYEQYF.

The V gene is TRBV5-1, the J gene TRBJ2-4, with a weak D call TRBD2 (6 bases). Per germline, CDR1 SGHRS and CDR2 YFSETQ. This CDR3 has 13 residues. V was cut by 0 bases and J by 7 bases, with 8 bases left in between. The CDR3 DNA is TGCGCCAGCAGCTTGGGACTAGATAACATTCAGTACTTC. Translation: CASSLGLDNIQYF. Full variable domain (remainder filled in from reference TRBV5-1 and TRBJ2-4): KAGVTQTPRYLIKTRGQQVTLSCSPISGHRSVSWYQQTPGQGLQFLFEYFSETQRNKGNFPGRFSGRQFSNSRSEMNVSTLELGDSALYLCASSLGLDNIQYFGAGTRLSVL.

This chain connects TRBV19 to TRBJ1-5; 9 nucleotides agree with TRBD1. Trimming removed 8 bases from V and 5 bases from J; junction bases left unmatched: 10. This CDR3 spans 15 amino acids. Germline values: CDR1 LNHDA, CDR2 SQIVND (reference sequence). CDR3 nucleotide sequence: TGTGCCAGTTCCGGGACAGGGATTTCGGATCAGCCCCAGCATTTT. The encoded protein is CASSGTGISDQPQHF.